This T cell receptor beta chain was recorded in a study of T cell repertoires in cytomegalovirus infection. Study summary: It was the public TCR beta signatures that indicated both CMV infection and matching HLA type.

TCRdb passed the reads through MiXCR, listing each CDR3 protein once. The table has under 600,000 distinct CDR3 sequences, more than 15% seen once. Study conclusions and caveats: Pooled public TCR beta family frequency picked out CMV carriers with the relevant HLA. Across the ex vivo response, the dominant clonotypes were HLA-C-restricted CMV-specific TCR beta clonotypes.

With 4 bases clipped from V and 10 bases from J, the junction kept 10 bases outside the gene matches. The CDR3 extends over 15 amino acids. The germline V gene has CDR1 LNHDA and CDR2 SQIVND (reference sequence). This clonotype was observed a handful of times. What it binds is unknown. The chain has TRBV19 and TRBJ1-6, with 7 nucleotides matching TRBD1. The sequenced material came from CD8+ T cells from PBMCs. This TCR was sampled from a human donor in good health (CMV status not recorded). Some clones in this sample may be carry-over from other donors' samples. In DNA, the CDR3 is TGTGCCAGTAGTAAGGGGGCGGTTCCGGGATCACCCCTCCACTTT. Translated: CASSKGAVPGSPLHF.